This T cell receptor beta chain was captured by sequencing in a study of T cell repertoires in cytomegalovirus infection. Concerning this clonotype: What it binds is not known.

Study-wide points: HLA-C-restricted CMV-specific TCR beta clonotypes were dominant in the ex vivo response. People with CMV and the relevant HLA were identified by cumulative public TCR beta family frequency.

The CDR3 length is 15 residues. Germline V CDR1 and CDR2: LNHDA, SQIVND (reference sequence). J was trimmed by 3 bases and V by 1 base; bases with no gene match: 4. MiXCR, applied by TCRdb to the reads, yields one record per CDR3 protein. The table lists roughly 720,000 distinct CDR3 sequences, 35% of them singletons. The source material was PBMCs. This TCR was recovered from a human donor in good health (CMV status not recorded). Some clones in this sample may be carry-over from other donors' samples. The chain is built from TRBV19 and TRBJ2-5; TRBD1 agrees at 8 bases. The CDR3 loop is CASSIGADREETQYF. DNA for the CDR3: TGTGCCAGTAGTATAGGAGCGGACAGGGAAGAGACCCAGTACTTC. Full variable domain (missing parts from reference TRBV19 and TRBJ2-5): DGGITQSPKYLFRKEGQNVTLSCEQNLNHDAMYWYRQDPGQGLRLIYYSQIVNDFQKGDIAEGYSVSREKKESFPLTVTSAQKNPTAFYLCASSIGADREETQYFGPGTRLLVL.